This T cell receptor (beta chain) is from a study of shared clonotypes between healthy human individuals. Clones were read by immunoSEQ multiplex PCR, and TCRdb kept only the in-frame ones, dropping some. The sample yields 2 million to 2.5 million clones, roughly 95% seen once. Germline loops: CDR1 WSHSY, CDR2 SAAADI. The CDR3 runs 11 residues. The V end was cut by 1 base, the J end by 5 bases, with 2 bases between. Of note for this clone: The same CDR3 also results from other DNA sequences found in this sample.

The specimen sequenced was naive CD4+ T cells sorted from blood. Subset described: CD45RA+ positively selected. The chain employs TRBV10-2 and TRBJ2-5; no definite D call. This sequence originates from a man between 18 and 29 years old in good health. The CDR3 here is CASSELETQYF. The CDR3, as DNA: TGCGCCAGCAGTGAGTTGGAGACCCAGTACTTC.